The rows below give T cell receptor beta chains drawn from one sample of a study of blood T cell repertoires in COVID-19. Only in-frame clones appear in the TCRdb table, and some are missing; sequencing was by immunoSEQ multiplex PCR. Counted here are around 360,000 clones, around 87% occurring once; the ten biggest clones make up about 10%. Specimen: peripheral blood. Every receptor here comes from a woman aged 25 to 39 with COVID-19, enrolled during active disease. CDR3s include the opening cysteine and the closing phenylalanine or tryptophan. D genes are given only for firm matches. Part of the rows lack a size; the others show once, few, many or a class for expanded clones.

V: TRBV10-2
D: NA
size: NA
J: TRBJ1-2
CDR3: CASSEYRYYGYTF
DNA: TGCGCCAGCAGTGAGTACAGATACTATGGCTACACCTTC

V: TRBV19
D: NA
size: NA
J: TRBJ2-3
CDR3: CASRASGTDTQYF
DNA: TGTGCCAGTAGGGCTAGCGGCACAGATACGCAGTATTTT

V: TRBV5-4
D: NA
size: NA
J: TRBJ2-1
CDR3: CASSSSPHSLSYNEQFF
DNA: TGTGCCAGCAGCTCCTCGCCCCATAGCCTCTCCTACAATGAGCAGTTCTTC

V: TRBV29-1
D: NA
size: NA
J: TRBJ1-1
CDR3: CSVVEGATEAFF
DNA: TGCAGCGTTGTAGAAGGGGCCACTGAAGCTTTCTTT

V: TRBV3-1/TRBV3-2
D: NA
size: NA
J: TRBJ1-2
CDR3: CASSHNDNCNYGYTF
DNA: TGTGCCAGCAGCCATAATGACAACTGTAACTATGGCTACACCTTC

V: TRBV5-1
D: TRBD1
size: NA
J: TRBJ2-7
CDR3: CASSLNPQGQVGF
DNA: TGCGCCAGCAGCCTTAACCCACAGGGACAGGTCGGGTTC

V: TRBV24-1
D: TRBD1
size: NA
J: TRBJ2-1
CDR3: CATGGTNRGTRNEQFF
DNA: TGTGCCACCGGGGGAACCAACAGGGGAACGCGGAATGAGCAGTTCTTC

V: TRBV7-9
D: TRBD1
size: NA
J: TRBJ2-7
CDR3: CASSYPSGTGGYEQYF
DNA: TGTGCCAGCAGCTACCCTTCCGGGACAGGGGGCTACGAGCAGTACTTC

V: TRBV5-1
D: TRBD2
size: NA
J: TRBJ2-7
CDR3: CASSTTISGSNLLGYEQYF
DNA: TGCGCCAGCAGCACTACCATTAGCGGGAGCAACCTCCTAGGCTACGAGCAGTACTTC

V: TRBV5-4
D: TRBD2
size: NA
J: TRBJ2-7
CDR3: CASSSRASGTYEQYF
DNA: TGTGCCAGCAGCTCGAGGGCTAGCGGAACCTACGAGCAGTACTTC

V: TRBV11-2
D: TRBD2
size: once
J: TRBJ2-7
CDR3: CASSLGLAGSYEQYF
DNA: TGTGCCAGCAGCTTAGGACTAGCGGGCTCCTACGAGCAGTACTTC

V: TRBV24-1
D: TRBD2
size: NA
J: TRBJ2-3
CDR3: CATSDLTSGSTDTQYF
DNA: TGTGCCACCAGTGACCTGACTAGCGGGAGCACAGATACGCAGTATTTT

V: TRBV5-1
D: TRBD2
size: once
J: TRBJ2-1
CDR3: CASSLALAGGQNEQFF
DNA: TGCGCCAGCAGCTTGGCGCTAGCGGGAGGGCAGAATGAGCAGTTCTTC

V: TRBV18
D: TRBD2
size: NA
J: TRBJ2-2
CDR3: CASSPPGSSGNTGELFF
DNA: TGTGCCAGCTCACCACCGGGTTCTAGCGGGAACACCGGGGAGCTGTTTTTT

V: TRBV5-1
D: NA
size: NA
J: TRBJ2-2
CDR3: CASSFSGNTGELFF
DNA: TGCGCCAGCAGCTTTAGCGGAAACACCGGGGAGCTGTTTTTT

V: TRBV19
D: NA
size: NA
J: TRBJ2-1
CDR3: CASSISMAPSYNEQFF
DNA: TGTGCCAGTAGTATTTCCATGGCCCCCTCCTACAATGAGCAGTTCTTC

V: TRBV2
D: NA
size: once
J: TRBJ1-4
CDR3: CASNLEATNEKLFF
DNA: TGTGCCAGCAACCTAGAGGCAACTAATGAAAAACTGTTTTTT

V: TRBV5-6
D: TRBD1
size: once
J: TRBJ2-2
CDR3: CASSWGTGDAGELFF
DNA: TGTGCCAGCAGCTGGGGGACAGGGGATGCCGGGGAGCTGTTTTTT

V: TRBV5-1
D: NA
size: NA
J: TRBJ2-5
CDR3: CASTLAGEETQYF
DNA: TGCGCCAGTACCCTCGCGGGTGAAGAGACCCAGTACTTC

V: TRBV6-5
D: NA
size: NA
J: TRBJ1-2
CDR3: CASSWDINYGYTF
DNA: TGTGCCAGCAGTTGGGACATAAACTATGGCTACACCTTC

V: TRBV4-1
D: TRBD2
size: NA
J: TRBJ2-7
CDR3: CASSQAGTSGYEQYF
DNA: TGCGCCAGCAGCCAAGCAGGGACTAGCGGGTACGAGCAGTACTTC

V: TRBV5-1
D: TRBD1
size: NA
J: TRBJ2-5
CDR3: CASSLYGTAVQETQYF
DNA: TGCGCCAGCAGCTTGTACGGGACAGCTGTTCAAGAGACCCAGTACTTC

V: TRBV11-3
D: TRBD2
size: NA
J: TRBJ2-7
CDR3: CASSSRSSGDEQYF
DNA: TGTGCCAGCAGCTCGCGGTCTAGCGGGGACGAGCAGTACTTC

V: TRBV5-8
D: NA
size: NA
J: TRBJ1-4
CDR3: CASSLVWEVNEKLFF
DNA: TGTGCCAGCAGCTTGGTTTGGGAGGTGAATGAAAAACTGTTTTTT

V: TRBV7-2
D: TRBD1
size: NA
J: TRBJ2-3
CDR3: CASSLARGLDTQYF
DNA: TGTGCCAGCAGCTTAGCCAGGGGGCTGGATACGCAGTATTTT

V: TRBV7-2
D: TRBD1
size: few
J: TRBJ1-2
CDR3: CASSSRTGNGYTF
DNA: TGTGCCAGCAGCTCCCGGACAGGGAATGGCTACACCTTC

V: TRBV9
D: NA
size: NA
J: TRBJ2-1
CDR3: CASSVSPPGRTYNEQFF
DNA: TGTGCCAGCAGCGTAAGTCCCCCGGGAAGGACCTACAATGAGCAGTTCTTC

V: TRBV2
D: NA
size: NA
J: TRBJ1-4
CDR3: CASREVREKLFF
DNA: TGTGCCAGTCGGGAGGTGCGTGAAAAACTGTTTTTT

V: TRBV18
D: NA
size: NA
J: TRBJ2-1
CDR3: CASSTRNPLNEQFF
DNA: TGTGCCAGCTCAACCAGAAACCCCTTGAATGAGCAGTTCTTC

V: TRBV6-5
D: NA
size: NA
J: TRBJ1-1
CDR3: CASSRQTPMNTEAFF
DNA: TGTGCCAGCAGTAGACAGACACCTATGAACACTGAAGCTTTCTTT

V: TRBV11-2
D: NA
size: NA
J: TRBJ1-5
CDR3: CASSRDNSNQPQHF
DNA: TGTGCCAGCAGCCGGGACAATAGCAATCAGCCCCAGCATTTT

V: TRBV4-1
D: NA
size: few
J: TRBJ1-5
CDR3: CASSQLGLANQPQHF
DNA: TGCGCCAGCAGCCAGCTGGGCCTGGCCAATCAGCCCCAGCATTTT

V: TRBV9
D: NA
size: NA
J: TRBJ2-1
CDR3: CASSERVAAPIQQFF
DNA: TGTGCCAGCAGCGAGAGGGTAGCGGCGCCCATACAGCAGTTCTTC

V: TRBV7-7
D: TRBD2
size: NA
J: TRBJ2-1
CDR3: CASSPGAGVLYNEQFF
DNA: TGTGCTAGCAGCCCCGGGGCGGGAGTCCTCTACAATGAGCAGTTCTTC

V: TRBV24-1
D: TRBD1
size: NA
J: TRBJ1-5
CDR3: CATSGQGEWQPQHF
DNA: TGTGCCACCAGTGGACAGGGGGAATGGCAGCCCCAGCATTTT

V: TRBV3-1/TRBV3-2
D: TRBD2
size: NA
J: TRBJ2-7
CDR3: CASSQLAGAIDEQYF
DNA: TGTGCCAGCAGCCAACTAGCGGGAGCTATCGACGAGCAGTACTTC

V: TRBV5-8
D: TRBD1
size: once
J: TRBJ1-1
CDR3: CASTLTGGTEAFF
DNA: TGTGCCAGCACCTTGACAGGGGGCACTGAAGCTTTCTTT

V: TRBV9
D: NA
size: NA
J: TRBJ2-3
CDR3: CASSPVGTSGTDTQYF
DNA: TGTGCCAGCAGCCCTGTAGGGACATCGGGCACAGATACGCAGTATTTT

V: TRBV9
D: TRBD1
size: NA
J: TRBJ1-2
CDR3: CASSVGQGAPNGYTF
DNA: TGTGCCAGCAGCGTTGGGCAGGGGGCGCCTAATGGCTACACCTTC

V: TRBV28
D: TRBD2
size: NA
J: TRBJ2-2
CDR3: CASIGTSGSTGELFF
DNA: TGTGCCAGCATAGGGACTAGCGGGTCAACCGGGGAGCTGTTTTTT

V: TRBV12-2
D: NA
size: NA
J: TRBJ2-1
CDR3: CASWREAGDEQFF
DNA: TGTGCAAGTTGGCGGGAGGCTGGCGATGAGCAGTTCTTC

V: TRBV5-4
D: NA
size: NA
J: TRBJ1-1
CDR3: CASSLEQGSTEAFF
DNA: TGTGCCAGCAGCTTGGAGCAGGGTAGTACTGAAGCTTTCTTT

V: TRBV24-1
D: TRBD2
size: NA
J: TRBJ2-3
CDR3: CATSDTGLAGRRDTQYF
DNA: TGTGCCACCAGTGACACGGGACTAGCGGGACGGCGAGATACGCAGTATTTT

V: TRBV7-2
D: NA
size: few
J: TRBJ1-1
CDR3: CASSWELNTEAFF
DNA: TGTGCCAGCAGCTGGGAGTTGAACACTGAAGCTTTCTTT

V: TRBV19
D: NA
size: NA
J: TRBJ1-5
CDR3: CAGGVVGNQPQHF
DNA: TGTGCCGGCGGGGTGGTGGGCAATCAGCCCCAGCATTTT

V: TRBV30
D: NA
size: NA
J: TRBJ1-1
CDR3: CAWSVPGGANTEAFF
DNA: TGTGCCTGGAGTGTACCCGGAGGAGCTAACACTGAAGCTTTCTTT

V: TRBV6-5
D: TRBD2
size: once
J: TRBJ2-7
CDR3: CASGEGNGAYEQYF
DNA: TGTGCCAGCGGGGAGGGAAACGGAGCCTACGAGCAGTACTTC

V: TRBV10-3
D: TRBD2
size: once
J: TRBJ2-2
CDR3: CAISGLVTDTGELFF
DNA: TGTGCCATCAGCGGACTAGTTACAGACACCGGGGAGCTGTTTTTT

V: TRBV28
D: NA
size: NA
J: TRBJ2-7
CDR3: CASSREDEQYF
DNA: TGTGCCAGCTCCAGGGAGGACGAGCAGTACTTC

V: TRBV21-1
D: NA
size: NA
J: TRBJ1-6
CDR3: CASSKRGPTGTGMSPLHF
DNA: TGTGCCAGCAGCAAACGAGGACCCACCGGGACAGGGATGTCACCCCTCCACTTT

V: TRBV3-1/TRBV3-2
D: NA
size: few
J: TRBJ2-5
CDR3: CASSQVRAGETQYF
DNA: TGTGCCAGCAGCCAAGTGCGGGCCGGGGAGACCCAGTACTTC

V: TRBV3-1/TRBV3-2
D: TRBD2
size: NA
J: TRBJ2-7
CDR3: CASSQGLAEYEQYF
DNA: TGTGCCAGCAGCCAAGGGCTAGCGGAGTACGAGCAGTACTTC

V: TRBV6-5
D: NA
size: NA
J: TRBJ1-5
CDR3: CASSQQGGGNQPQHF
DNA: TGTGCCAGCAGTCAACAGGGTGGTGGCAATCAGCCCCAGCATTTT

V: TRBV19
D: NA
size: once
J: TRBJ1-5
CDR3: CASTFGQGNQPQHF
DNA: TGTGCCAGTACCTTTGGGCAGGGGAATCAGCCCCAGCATTTT

V: TRBV4-1
D: NA
size: NA
J: TRBJ2-3
CDR3: CASSRTEGNTDTQYF
DNA: TGCGCCAGCAGTCGGACAGAGGGGAACACAGATACGCAGTATTTT

V: TRBV27
D: NA
size: NA
J: TRBJ2-7
CDR3: CASSLPGSSYEQYF
DNA: TGTGCCAGCAGTTTACCGGGGAGCTCCTACGAGCAGTACTTC

V: TRBV5-1
D: NA
size: once
J: TRBJ2-7
CDR3: CASTQSPSGEQYF
DNA: TGCGCCAGCACACAGAGTCCATCCGGCGAGCAGTACTTC